Following are 11 T cell receptor beta chains from one sample sequenced in a study of cytomegalovirus exposure and HLA in healthy donors. The method was immunoSEQ multiplex PCR; TCRdb's version includes in-frame clones alone and lacks a portion of them. Of approximately 98,000 clones listed, nearly 97% are singletons. The sample was PBMCs. These receptors all come from a woman between 18 and 30 years old in good health and CMV-seronegative.

The rearrangement links TRBV10-3 to TRBJ2-3; TRBD2 is a possible D gene (5 bases). The CDR3 extends over 14 amino acids. Germline assignment: CDR1 ENHRY and CDR2 SYGVKD. V was shortened by 4 bases and J by 2 bases, with 10 bases between the two germline ends. CDR3 residues: CAISARDPTDTQYF. The CDR3 region has the DNA TGTGCCATCAGTGCGAGGGATCCCACAGATACGCAGTATTTT.

The rearrangement joins TRBV27 to TRBJ1-6, with 9 bases fitting TRBD1. V lost 8 bases, J lost 10 bases, and 9 bases stayed unmatched. Germline V CDR1 and CDR2: MNHEY, SMNVEV (reference sequence). This CDR3 is 14 amino acids long. This CDR3 reads CASGPGQGFSPLHF. As DNA, the CDR3 is TGTGCCAGCGGGCCGGGACAGGGTTTCTCACCCCTCCACTTT.

V and J are TRBV28 and TRBJ1-2, with 12 nucleotides matching TRBD1. With 3 bases clipped from V and 8 bases from J, the junction kept 7 bases outside the gene matches. CDR1 and CDR2 (germline): MDHEN, SYDVKM. The CDR3 is 15 residues long. The CDR3 coding sequence is TGTGCCAGCAGTTTCGGGGGACAGGGGGCGCCGGGCTACACCTTC. Translation: CASSFGGQGAPGYTF.

The genes are TRBV10-3 and TRBJ2-5; 7 bases are shared with TRBD1. CDR1 is ENHRY and CDR2 is SYGVKD in the germline V gene. CDR3 length: 14 amino acids. V dropped 6 bases and J dropped 5; count of bases not matched to a gene: 9. The CDR3 nucleotides are TGTGCCATCAGCCTAACAGGGGCGAGTGAGACCCAGTACTTC. This sequence encodes CAISLTGASETQYF.

The genes are TRBV5-1 and TRBJ1-5; possible D gene TRBD1, 5 bases. CDR3 length: 15 amino acids. Trimming removed 0 bases at V and 3 bases at J, with 10 bases between. In germline, CDR1 is SGHRS, CDR2 YFSETQ. The chain's CDR3 is CASSLAGHPNQPQHF. DNA for the CDR3: TGCGCCAGCAGCTTGGCAGGACACCCCAATCAGCCCCAGCATTTT.

V is TRBV18 and J is TRBJ1-3; D is perhaps TRBD1 (6 bases). Looked up from germline, CDR1 is KGHSH and CDR2 is LQKENI. V shed 1 base and J shed 0 bases, with 16 bases lying between them. The CDR3 extends over 18 amino acids. The CDR3 DNA reads as TGTGCCAGCTCACCACGGGACATGCGATCAGACTCTGGAAACACCATATATTTT. It is translated as CASSPRDMRSDSGNTIYF. Together with reference TRBV18 and TRBJ1-3, the CDR3 gives the full variable domain: NAGVMQNPRHLVRRRGQEARLRCSPMKGHSHVYWYRQLPEEGLKFMVYLQKENIIDESGMPKERFSAEFPKEGPSILRIQQVVRGDSAAYFCASSPRDMRSDSGNTIYFGEGSWLTVV.

In DNA form, the CDR3 reads TGTGCCAGAACAGGCGTTAGCGGGGGGCCCAACACCGGGGAGCTGTTTTTT. Translated: CARTGVSGGPNTGELFF. The chain carries TRBV2 and TRBJ2-2; 10 bases fit TRBD2. From germline, CDR1 is SNHLY and CDR2 FYNNEI. Trimming took 9 bases from V and 2 from J; bases not matched to a gene: 12. The CDR3 loop spans 17 amino acids.

The rearrangement joins TRBV6-5 to TRBJ2-7, with TRBD2 identical over 11 bases. V was pared by 2 bases and J by 3 bases, with 6 bases of the junction left unmatched. The CDR3 length is 16 residues. Germline V gene lookup returns CDR1 MNHEY and CDR2 SVGAGI. CDR3 amino acids: CASSYPRTSGYYEQYF. The DNA of the CDR3 is TGTGCCAGCAGTTACCCTCGGACTAGCGGGTACTACGAGCAGTACTTC.

The genes are TRBV6-4 and TRBJ2-7; 9 bases map to TRBD1. This CDR3 has 13 amino acids. Germline CDR1 is MRHNA and CDR2 is SNTAGT. The V and J ends lost 2 bases and 6 bases, in that order; junction bases with no gene match: 2. CDR3 bases: TGTGCCAGCAGTGACGGGACAGGGACCGAGCAGTACTTC. Protein sequence: CASSDGTGTEQYF.

V usage is TRBV4-1 and J usage is TRBJ1-1, with D unresolved. The germline V gene has CDR1 MGHRA and CDR2 YSYEKL. V lost 1 base and J 4 bases, leaving 10 bases between the germline ends. The CDR3 length is 14 residues. The CDR3 coding sequence is TGCGCCAGCAGCCAAGGGCGGGGAGGCACTGAAGCTTTCTTT. Translated, it gives CASSQGRGGTEAFF.

J is TRBJ2-7 and V is TRBV13; TRBD1 aligns across 10 bases. This CDR3 region has 14 residues. Germline CDR1 reads PRHDT; CDR2 reads FYEKMQ (reference sequence). Trimming removed 4 bases from V and 6 bases from J; junction bases left unmatched: 6. The CDR3 region has the DNA TGTGCCAGCAGCTCTCCGACAGGGGGCACCGAGCAGTACTTC. This encodes CASSSPTGGTEQYF.